The source of this T cell receptor (beta chain) is a study of spatial heterogeneity in lung cancer. Study overall: The authors sequenced available follow-up PBMC samples, taken a median of roughly 2 years after resection. Beta-chain sequences were consistently detected more often than alpha-chain sequences.

A unique molecular identifier was attached to every TCR cDNA molecule. One entry per CDR3 protein, called by TCRdb with MiXCR from the 5' RACE reads. This table holds about 47,000 distinct CDR3 sequences, less than 9% found once. The CDR3 has 16 amino acids. V shed 2 bases and J shed 0 bases, with 10 bases lying between them. Germline V gene lookup returns CDR1 SEHNR and CDR2 FQNEAQ (reference sequence). The time point denotes: blood at routine non-recurrence follow-up after resection. Whole RNA was taken from tumor, nontumor lung or frozen PBMC; it was then sequenced unsorted. This specimen consisted of PBMCs, obtained at follow-up. The source of this sequence is a female donor with early-stage non-small cell lung cancer. The rearrangement links TRBV7-9 to TRBJ2-2; weak D call: TRBD1 (5 bases). The chain's CDR3 is CASSLRGSPNTGELFF. As DNA, the CDR3 is TGTGCCAGCAGCTTAAGGGGTAGCCCGAACACCGGGGAGCTGTTTTTT.